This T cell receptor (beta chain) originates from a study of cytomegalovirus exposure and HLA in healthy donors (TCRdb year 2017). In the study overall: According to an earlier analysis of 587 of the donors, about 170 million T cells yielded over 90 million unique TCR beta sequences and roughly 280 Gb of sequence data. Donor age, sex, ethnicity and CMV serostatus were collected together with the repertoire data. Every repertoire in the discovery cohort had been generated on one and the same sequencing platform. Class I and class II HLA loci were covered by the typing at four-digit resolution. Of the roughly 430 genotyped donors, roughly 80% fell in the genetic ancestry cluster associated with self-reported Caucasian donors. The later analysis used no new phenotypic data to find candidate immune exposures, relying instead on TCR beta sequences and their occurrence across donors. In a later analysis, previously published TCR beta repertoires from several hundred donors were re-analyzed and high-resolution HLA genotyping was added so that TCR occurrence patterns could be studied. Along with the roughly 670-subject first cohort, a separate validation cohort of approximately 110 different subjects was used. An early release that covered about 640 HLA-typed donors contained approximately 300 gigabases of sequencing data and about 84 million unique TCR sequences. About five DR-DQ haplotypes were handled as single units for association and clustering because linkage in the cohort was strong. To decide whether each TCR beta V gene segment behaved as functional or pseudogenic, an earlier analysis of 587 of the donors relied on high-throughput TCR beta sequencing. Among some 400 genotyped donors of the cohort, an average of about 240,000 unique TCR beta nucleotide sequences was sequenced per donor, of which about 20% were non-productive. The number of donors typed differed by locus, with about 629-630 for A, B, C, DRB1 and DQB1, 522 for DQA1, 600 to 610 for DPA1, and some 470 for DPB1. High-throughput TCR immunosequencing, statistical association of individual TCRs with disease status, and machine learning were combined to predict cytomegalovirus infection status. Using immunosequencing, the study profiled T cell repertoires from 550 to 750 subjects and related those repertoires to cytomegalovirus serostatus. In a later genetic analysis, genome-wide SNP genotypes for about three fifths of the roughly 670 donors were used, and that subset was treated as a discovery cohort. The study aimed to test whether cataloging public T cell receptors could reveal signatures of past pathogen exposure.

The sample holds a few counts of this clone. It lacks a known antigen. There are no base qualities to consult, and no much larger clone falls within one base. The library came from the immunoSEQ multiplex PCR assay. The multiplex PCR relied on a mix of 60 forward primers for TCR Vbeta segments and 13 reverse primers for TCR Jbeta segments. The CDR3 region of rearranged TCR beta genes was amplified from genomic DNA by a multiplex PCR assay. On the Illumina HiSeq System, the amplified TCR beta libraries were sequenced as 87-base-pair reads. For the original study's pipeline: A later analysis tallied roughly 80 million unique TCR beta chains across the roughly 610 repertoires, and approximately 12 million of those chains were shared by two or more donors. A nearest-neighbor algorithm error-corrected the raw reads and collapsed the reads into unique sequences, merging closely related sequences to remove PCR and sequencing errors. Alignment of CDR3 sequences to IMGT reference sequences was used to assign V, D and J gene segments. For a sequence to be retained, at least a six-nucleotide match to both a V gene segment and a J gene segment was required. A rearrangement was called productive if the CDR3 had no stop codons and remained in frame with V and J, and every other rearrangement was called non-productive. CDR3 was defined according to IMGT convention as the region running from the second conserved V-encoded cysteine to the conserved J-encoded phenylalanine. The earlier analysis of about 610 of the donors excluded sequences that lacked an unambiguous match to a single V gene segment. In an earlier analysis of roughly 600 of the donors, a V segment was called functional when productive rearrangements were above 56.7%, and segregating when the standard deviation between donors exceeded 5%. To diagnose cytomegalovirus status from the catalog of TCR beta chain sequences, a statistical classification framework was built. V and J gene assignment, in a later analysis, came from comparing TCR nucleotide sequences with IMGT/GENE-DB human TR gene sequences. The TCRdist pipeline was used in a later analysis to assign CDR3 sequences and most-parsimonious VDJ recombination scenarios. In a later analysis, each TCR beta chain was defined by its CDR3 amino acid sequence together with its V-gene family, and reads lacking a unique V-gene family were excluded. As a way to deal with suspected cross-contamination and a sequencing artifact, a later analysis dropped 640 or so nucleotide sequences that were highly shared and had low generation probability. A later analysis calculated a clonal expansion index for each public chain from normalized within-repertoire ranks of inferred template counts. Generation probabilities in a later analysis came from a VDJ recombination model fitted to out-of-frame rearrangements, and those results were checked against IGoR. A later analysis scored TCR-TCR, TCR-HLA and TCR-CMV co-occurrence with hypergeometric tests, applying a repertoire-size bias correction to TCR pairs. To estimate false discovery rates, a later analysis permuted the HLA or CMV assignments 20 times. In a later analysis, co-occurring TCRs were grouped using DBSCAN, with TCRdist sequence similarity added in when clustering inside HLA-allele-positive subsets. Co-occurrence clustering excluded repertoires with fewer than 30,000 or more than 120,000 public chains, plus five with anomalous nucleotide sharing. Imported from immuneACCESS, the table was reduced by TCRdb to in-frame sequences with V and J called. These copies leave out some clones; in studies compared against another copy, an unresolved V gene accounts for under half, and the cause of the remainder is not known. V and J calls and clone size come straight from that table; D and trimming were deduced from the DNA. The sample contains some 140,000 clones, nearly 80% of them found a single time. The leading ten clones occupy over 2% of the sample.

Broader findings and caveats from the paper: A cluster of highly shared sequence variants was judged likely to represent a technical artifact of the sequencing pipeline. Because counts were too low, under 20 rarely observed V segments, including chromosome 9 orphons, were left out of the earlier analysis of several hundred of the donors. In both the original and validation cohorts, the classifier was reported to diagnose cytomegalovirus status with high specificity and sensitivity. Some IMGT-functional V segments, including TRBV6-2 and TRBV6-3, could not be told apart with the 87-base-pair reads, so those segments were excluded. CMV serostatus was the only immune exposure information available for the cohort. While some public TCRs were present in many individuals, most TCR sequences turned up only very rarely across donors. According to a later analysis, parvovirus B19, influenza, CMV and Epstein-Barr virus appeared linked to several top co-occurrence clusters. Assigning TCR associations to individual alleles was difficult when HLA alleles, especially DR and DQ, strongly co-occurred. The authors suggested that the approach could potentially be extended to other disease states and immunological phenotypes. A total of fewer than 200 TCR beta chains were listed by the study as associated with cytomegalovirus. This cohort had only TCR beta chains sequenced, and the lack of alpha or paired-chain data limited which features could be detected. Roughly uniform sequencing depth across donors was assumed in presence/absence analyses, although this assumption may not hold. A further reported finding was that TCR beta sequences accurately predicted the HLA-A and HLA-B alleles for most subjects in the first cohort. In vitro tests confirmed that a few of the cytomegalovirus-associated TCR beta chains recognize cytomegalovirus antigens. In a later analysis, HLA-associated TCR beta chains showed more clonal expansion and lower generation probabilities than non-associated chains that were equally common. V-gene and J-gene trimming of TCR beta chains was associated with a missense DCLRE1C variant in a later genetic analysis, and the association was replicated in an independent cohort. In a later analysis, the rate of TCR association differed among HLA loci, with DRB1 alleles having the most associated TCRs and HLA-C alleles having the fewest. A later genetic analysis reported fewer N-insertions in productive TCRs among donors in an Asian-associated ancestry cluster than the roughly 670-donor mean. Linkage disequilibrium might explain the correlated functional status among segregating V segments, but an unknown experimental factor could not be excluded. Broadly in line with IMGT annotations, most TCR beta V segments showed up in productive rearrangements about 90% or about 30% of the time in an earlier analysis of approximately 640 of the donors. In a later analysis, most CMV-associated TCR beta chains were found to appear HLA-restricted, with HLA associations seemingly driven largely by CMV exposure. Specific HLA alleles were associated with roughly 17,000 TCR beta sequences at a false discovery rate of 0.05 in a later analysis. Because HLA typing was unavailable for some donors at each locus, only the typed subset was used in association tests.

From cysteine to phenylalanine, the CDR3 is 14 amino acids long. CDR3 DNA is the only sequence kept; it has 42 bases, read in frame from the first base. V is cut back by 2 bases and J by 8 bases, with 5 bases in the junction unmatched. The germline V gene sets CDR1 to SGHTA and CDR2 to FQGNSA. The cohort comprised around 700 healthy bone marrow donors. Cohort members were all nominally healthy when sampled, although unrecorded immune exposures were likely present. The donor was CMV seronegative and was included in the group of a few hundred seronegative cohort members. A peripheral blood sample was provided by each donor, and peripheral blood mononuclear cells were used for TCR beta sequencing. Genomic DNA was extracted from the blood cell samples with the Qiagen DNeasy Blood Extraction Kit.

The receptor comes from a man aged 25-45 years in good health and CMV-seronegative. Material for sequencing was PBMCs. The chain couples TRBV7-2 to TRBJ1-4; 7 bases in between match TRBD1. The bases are TGTGCCAGCAGCTTACGACAGGGATCCGAAAAACTGTTTTTT. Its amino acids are CASSLRQGSEKLFF.